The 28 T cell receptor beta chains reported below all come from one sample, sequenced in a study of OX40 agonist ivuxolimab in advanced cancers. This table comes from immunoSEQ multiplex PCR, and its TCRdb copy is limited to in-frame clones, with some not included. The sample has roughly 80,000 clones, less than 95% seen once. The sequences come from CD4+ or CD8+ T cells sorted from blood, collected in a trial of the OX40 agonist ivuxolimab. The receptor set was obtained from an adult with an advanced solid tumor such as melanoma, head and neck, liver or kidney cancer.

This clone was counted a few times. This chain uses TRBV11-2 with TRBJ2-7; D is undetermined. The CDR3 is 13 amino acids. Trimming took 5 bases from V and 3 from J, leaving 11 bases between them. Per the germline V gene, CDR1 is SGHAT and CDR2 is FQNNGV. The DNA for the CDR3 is TGTGCCAGCAGCCCCGTGGGCATCTACGAGCAGTACTTC. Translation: CASSPVGIYEQYF.

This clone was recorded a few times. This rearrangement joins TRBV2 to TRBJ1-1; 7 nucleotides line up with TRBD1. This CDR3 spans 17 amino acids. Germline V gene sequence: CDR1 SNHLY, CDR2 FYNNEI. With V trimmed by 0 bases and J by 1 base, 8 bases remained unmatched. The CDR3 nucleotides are TGTGCCAGCAGTGAAGCGATAGGGGGCGGGAAGAACACTGAAGCTTTCTTT. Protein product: CASSEAIGGGKNTEAFF.

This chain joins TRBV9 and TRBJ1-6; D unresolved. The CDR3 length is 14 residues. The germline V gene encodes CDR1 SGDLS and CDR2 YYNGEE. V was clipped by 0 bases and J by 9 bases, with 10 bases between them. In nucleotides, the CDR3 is TGTGCCAGCAGCGTAGCTACTACAGCTTCACCCCTCCACTTT. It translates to CASSVATTASPLHF.

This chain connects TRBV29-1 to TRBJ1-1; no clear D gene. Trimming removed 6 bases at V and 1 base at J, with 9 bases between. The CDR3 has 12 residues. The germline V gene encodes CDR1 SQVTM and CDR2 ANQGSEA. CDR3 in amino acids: CSVRPANTEAFF. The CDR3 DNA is TGCAGCGTCCGCCCGGCGAACACTGAAGCTTTCTTT.

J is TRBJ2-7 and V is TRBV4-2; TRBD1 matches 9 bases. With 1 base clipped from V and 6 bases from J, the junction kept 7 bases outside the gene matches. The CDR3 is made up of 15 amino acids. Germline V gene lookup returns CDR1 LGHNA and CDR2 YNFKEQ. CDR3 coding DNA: TGTGCCAGCAGCCAAGTTTTAGGACAGGGGAGCGAGCAGTACTTC. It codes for CASSQVLGQGSEQYF.

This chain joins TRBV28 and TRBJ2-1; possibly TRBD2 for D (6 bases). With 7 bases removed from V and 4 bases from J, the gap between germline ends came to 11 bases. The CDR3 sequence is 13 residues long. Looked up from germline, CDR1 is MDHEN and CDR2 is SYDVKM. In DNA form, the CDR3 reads TGTGCCAGCATTGAAGCGGGTTACAATGAGCAGTTCTTC. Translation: CASIEAGYNEQFF.

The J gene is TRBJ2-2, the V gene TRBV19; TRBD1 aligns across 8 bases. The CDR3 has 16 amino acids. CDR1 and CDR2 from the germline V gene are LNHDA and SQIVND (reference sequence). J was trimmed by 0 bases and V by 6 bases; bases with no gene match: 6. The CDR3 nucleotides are TGTGCCAGTAGCTTCCAGGGGGCAACGAACACCGGGGAGCTGTTTTTT. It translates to CASSFQGATNTGELFF.

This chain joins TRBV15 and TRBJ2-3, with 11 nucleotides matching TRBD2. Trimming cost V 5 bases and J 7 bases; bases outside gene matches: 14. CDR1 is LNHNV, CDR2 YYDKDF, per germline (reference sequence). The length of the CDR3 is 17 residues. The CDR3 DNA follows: TGTGCCACCAGCCCAAGTACCCTAGCGGGAGGAGGAAATACGCAGTATTTT. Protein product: CATSPSTLAGGGNTQYF.

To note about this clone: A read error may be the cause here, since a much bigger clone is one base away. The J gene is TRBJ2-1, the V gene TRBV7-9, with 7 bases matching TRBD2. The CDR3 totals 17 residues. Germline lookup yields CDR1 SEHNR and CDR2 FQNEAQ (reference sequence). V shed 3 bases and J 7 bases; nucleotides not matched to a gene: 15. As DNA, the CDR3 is TGTGCCAGCAGCTTGGCCACGCTTGGCGGGGGAGGTAATGAGCAGTTCTTC. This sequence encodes CASSLATLGGGGNEQFF.

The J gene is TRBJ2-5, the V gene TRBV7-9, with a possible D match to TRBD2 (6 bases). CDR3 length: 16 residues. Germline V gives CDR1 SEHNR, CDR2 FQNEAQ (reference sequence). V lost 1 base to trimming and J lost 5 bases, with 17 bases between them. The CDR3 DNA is TGTGCCAGCAGCTTAGTCGGAGGGTTCTCTGGGGAGACCCAGTACTTC. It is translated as CASSLVGGFSGETQYF.

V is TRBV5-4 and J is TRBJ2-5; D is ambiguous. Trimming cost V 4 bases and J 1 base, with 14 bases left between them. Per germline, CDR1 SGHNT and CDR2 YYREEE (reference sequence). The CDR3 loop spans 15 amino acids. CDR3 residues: CASSPTITVQETQYF. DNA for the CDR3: TGTGCCAGCAGCCCCACCATAACAGTCCAAGAGACCCAGTACTTC.

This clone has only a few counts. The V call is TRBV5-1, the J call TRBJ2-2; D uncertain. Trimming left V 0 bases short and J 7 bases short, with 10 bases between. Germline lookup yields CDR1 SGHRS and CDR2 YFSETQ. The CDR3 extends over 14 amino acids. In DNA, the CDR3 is TGCGCCAGCAGCTTGGAGGGATGGGACGGGGAGCTGTTTTTT. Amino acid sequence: CASSLEGWDGELFF.

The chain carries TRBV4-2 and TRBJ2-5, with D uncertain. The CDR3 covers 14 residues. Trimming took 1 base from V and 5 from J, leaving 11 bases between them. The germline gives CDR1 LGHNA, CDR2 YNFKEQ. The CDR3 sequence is CASSQVEAGETQYF. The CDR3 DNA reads TGTGCCAGCAGCCAAGTTGAGGCCGGGGAGACCCAGTACTTC.

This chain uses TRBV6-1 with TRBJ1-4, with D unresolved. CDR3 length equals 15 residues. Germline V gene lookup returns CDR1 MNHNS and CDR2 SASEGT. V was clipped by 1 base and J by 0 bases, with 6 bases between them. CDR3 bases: TGTGCCAGCAGTGAAGTCCCATCAACTAATGAAAAACTGTTTTTT. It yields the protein CASSEVPSTNEKLFF.

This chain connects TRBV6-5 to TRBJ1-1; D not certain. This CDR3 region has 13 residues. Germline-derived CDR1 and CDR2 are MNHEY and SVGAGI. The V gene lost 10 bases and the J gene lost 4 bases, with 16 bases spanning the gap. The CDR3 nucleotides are TGTGCCACCCGACTTTTCCGGGGCACTGAAGCTTTCTTT. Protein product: CATRLFRGTEAFF.

The CDR3 here is CASSFPRRAGPKNIQYF. The CDR3 nucleotides read TGTGCCAGCAGTTTCCCGCGTAGGGCAGGGCCCAAAAACATTCAGTACTTC. J is TRBJ2-4 and V is TRBV28, with a tentative D call TRBD1 (5 bases). Trimming cost V 3 bases and J 2 bases, with 17 bases left between them. Germline V gene sequence: CDR1 MDHEN, CDR2 SYDVKM. The CDR3 loop spans 17 amino acids.

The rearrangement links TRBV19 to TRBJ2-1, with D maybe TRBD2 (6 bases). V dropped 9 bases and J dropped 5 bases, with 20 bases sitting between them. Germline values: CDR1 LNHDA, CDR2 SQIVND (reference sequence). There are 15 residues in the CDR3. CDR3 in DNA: TGTGCCAGCTCGACAATCACTAGCACACACAATGAGCAGTTCTTC. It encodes CASSTITSTHNEQFF. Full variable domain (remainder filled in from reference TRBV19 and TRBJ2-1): DGGITQSPKYLFRKEGQNVTLSCEQNLNHDAMYWYRQDPGQGLRLIYYSQIVNDFQKGDIAEGYSVSREKKESFPLTVTSAQKNPTAFYLCASSTITSTHNEQFFGPGTRLTVL.

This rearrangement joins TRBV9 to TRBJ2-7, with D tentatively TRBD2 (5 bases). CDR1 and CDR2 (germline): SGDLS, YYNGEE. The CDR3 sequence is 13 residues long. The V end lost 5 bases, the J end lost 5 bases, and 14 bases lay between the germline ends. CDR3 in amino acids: CASRGQTEDEQYF. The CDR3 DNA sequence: TGTGCCAGCAGGGGTCAGACGGAGGACGAGCAGTACTTC.

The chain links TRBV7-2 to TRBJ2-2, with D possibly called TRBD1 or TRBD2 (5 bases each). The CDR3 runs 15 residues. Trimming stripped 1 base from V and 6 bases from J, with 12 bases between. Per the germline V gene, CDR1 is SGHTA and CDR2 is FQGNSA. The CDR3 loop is CASSLELGPAGELFF. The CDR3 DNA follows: TGTGCCAGCAGCTTAGAACTGGGACCGGCCGGGGAGCTGTTTTTT. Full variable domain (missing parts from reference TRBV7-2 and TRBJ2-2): GAGVSQSPSNKVTEKGKDVELRCDPISGHTALYWYRQSLGQGLEFLIYFQGNSAPDKSGLPSDRFSAERTGGSVSTLTIQRTQQEDSAVYLCASSLELGPAGELFFGEGSRLTVL.

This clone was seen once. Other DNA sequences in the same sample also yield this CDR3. For the CDR3, the DNA is TGTGCCAGCAGCCTAGGGTCTGGGGCCAACGTCCTGACTTTC. Its translation is CASSLGSGANVLTF. J is TRBJ2-6 and V is TRBV7-8; unclear D gene. The CDR3 spans 14 residues. The germline V gene has CDR1 SGHVS and CDR2 FQNEAQ. V lost 5 bases and J lost 1, with 6 bases in between.

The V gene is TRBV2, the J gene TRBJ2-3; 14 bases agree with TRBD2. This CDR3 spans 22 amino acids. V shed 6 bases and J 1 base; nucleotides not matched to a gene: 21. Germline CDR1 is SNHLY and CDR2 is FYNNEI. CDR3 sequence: CASSERATYPGLAGEGTDTQYF. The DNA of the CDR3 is TGTGCCAGCAGCGAAAGGGCGACTTATCCGGGACTAGCGGGAGAAGGCACAGATACGCAGTATTTT.

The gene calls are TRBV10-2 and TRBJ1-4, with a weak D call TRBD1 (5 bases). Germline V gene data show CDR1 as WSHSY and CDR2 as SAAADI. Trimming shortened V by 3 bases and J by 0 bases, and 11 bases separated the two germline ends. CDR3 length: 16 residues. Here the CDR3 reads CASSDPQGSTNEKLFF. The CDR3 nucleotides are TGCGCCAGCAGTGATCCCCAGGGATCAACTAATGAAAAACTGTTTTTT.

The CDR3 is CASSVDGLPGGPGETQYF. The CDR3 DNA follows: TGTGCCAGCAGCGTAGACGGCCTCCCGGGGGGGCCGGGAGAGACCCAGTACTTC. V usage is TRBV9 and J usage is TRBJ2-5; 8 bases line up with TRBD2. Germline CDR1 SGDLS, CDR2 YYNGEE. V shed 0 bases, J shed 4 bases, and the junction held 14 bases outside the gene matches. CDR3 length equals 18 residues.

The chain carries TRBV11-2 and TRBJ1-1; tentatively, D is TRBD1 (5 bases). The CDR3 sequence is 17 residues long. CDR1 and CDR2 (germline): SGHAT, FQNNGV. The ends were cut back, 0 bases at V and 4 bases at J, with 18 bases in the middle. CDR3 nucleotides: TGTGCCAGCAGCTTAGATGGATCGGGCAGGGAGGGCACTGAAGCTTTCTTT. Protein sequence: CASSLDGSGREGTEAFF.

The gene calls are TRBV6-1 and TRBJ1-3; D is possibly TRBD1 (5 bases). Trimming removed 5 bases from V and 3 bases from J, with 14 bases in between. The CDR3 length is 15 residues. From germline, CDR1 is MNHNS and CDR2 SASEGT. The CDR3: CASSFARVDGNTIYF. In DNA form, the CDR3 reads TGTGCCAGCAGTTTTGCCAGGGTGGATGGAAACACCATATATTTT.

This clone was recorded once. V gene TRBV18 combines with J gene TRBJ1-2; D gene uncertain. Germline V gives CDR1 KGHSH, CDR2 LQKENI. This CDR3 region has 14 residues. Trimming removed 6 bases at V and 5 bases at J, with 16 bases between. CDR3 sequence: CASSPGRELYGYTF. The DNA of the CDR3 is TGTGCCAGCTCCCCCGGGCGGGAGCTATATGGCTACACCTTC.

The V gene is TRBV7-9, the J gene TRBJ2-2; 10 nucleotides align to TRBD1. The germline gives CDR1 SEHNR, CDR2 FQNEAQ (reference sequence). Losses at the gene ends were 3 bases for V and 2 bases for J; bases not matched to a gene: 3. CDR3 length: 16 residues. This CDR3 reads CASSLDRGGNTGELFF. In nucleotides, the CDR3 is TGTGCCAGCAGCTTGGACAGGGGGGGAAACACCGGGGAGCTGTTTTTT.

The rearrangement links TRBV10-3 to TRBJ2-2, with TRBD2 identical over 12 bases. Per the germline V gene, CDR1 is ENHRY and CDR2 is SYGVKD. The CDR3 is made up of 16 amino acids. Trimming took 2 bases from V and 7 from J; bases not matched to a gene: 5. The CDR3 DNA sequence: TGTGCCATCAGTGAGAGACTAGCGGGAGCTGTCGGGGAGCTGTTTTTT. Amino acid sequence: CAISERLAGAVGELFF.